A single sample is the source of the 26 T cell receptor beta chains below, sequenced in a study of CXCR3-negative and CXCR3-positive naive CD8 T cells. The method, 5' RACE with UMI labels, was used to prepare the TRB cDNA libraries. TCRdb re-called the 5' RACE reads and catalogs CDR3 proteins one per entry, DNA excluded. Its table records around 45,000 distinct CDR3 sequences. The source material was naive CXCR3- CD8+ T cells from blood. This sample's subset: CD45RO-CCR7+CD27+CD95- naive CD8+ T cells lacking CXCR3 (TNR3-). The receptors stem from a human donor in good health. Some clones in this sample may be carry-over from other donors' samples.

This chain joins TRBV6-4 and TRBJ1-5. The germline V gene encodes CDR1 MRHNA and CDR2 SNTAGT. This CDR3 has 15 residues. The CDR3 protein is CASSEEASGGQPQHF.

The chain combines TRBV7-2 with TRBJ2-7; TCRdb's assignment of TRBD1 cannot be checked, as there is no DNA. Looked up from germline, CDR1 is SGHTA and CDR2 is FQGNSA. The CDR3 runs to 15 residues. The CDR3 sequence is CASSYRDRGQDEQYF.

The rearrangement joins TRBV12-3 or TRBV12-4 to TRBJ2-7. The CDR3 runs 12 residues. CDR3 in amino acids: CASSLAYYEQYF.

The chain's CDR3 is CSVEDLGRYEQYF. The rearrangement links TRBV29-1 to TRBJ2-7; absent DNA, TCRdb's TRBD1 call cannot be checked. The CDR3 is made up of 13 amino acids. Per germline, CDR1 SQVTM and CDR2 ANQGSEA.

This CDR3 is CASSRSLEGRVDTQYF. The chain has TRBV28 and TRBJ2-3; TCRdb calls TRBD2, which cannot be checked without DNA. The CDR3 contains 16 residues. Germline V gives CDR1 MDHEN, CDR2 SYDVKM. The complete variable domain, with remaining parts taken from reference TRBV28 and TRBJ2-3, reads DVKVTQSSRYLVKRTGEKVFLECVQDMDHENMFWYRQDPGLGLRLIYFSYDVKMKEKGDIPEGYSVSREKKERFSLILESASTNQTSMYLCASSRSLEGRVDTQYFGPGTRLTVL.

The chain links TRBV12-3 or TRBV12-4 to TRBJ2-2. The length of the CDR3 is 13 residues. The CDR3 protein is CASSLGTAGELFF.

V and J are TRBV11-2 and TRBJ2-5; TCRdb selects TRBD1, and the lack of DNA leaves this call unchecked. This CDR3 is built from 14 residues. Germline V gene sequence: CDR1 SGHAT, CDR2 FQNNGV. CDR3 protein: CASSRGQLQETQYF.

The CDR3: CASSLPGLGGYNEQFF. This chain joins TRBV11-2 and TRBJ2-1; the D call from TCRdb, TRBD1, cannot be confirmed without DNA. CDR3 length equals 16 residues. Germline-derived CDR1 and CDR2 are SGHAT and FQNNGV.

The rearrangement joins TRBV5-1 to TRBJ2-4; TCRdb proposes TRBD1, but this gene call is untestable without DNA. Germline loops: CDR1 SGHRS, CDR2 YFSETQ. The CDR3 covers 14 residues. CDR3 protein: CASSHDPLRNIQYF. Full variable domain (outside the CDR3, taken from reference TRBV5-1 and TRBJ2-4): KAGVTQTPRYLIKTRGQQVTLSCSPISGHRSVSWYQQTPGQGLQFLFEYFSETQRNKGNFPGRFSGRQFSNSRSEMNVSTLELGDSALYLCASSHDPLRNIQYFGAGTRLSVL.

V usage is TRBV7-6 and J usage is TRBJ2-7. Germline V lookup: CDR1 SGHVS, CDR2 FNYEAQ. This CDR3 is built from 14 residues. CDR3: CASSSSGAAYEQYF.

This chain joins TRBV29-1 and TRBJ1-1; no DNA is available, so the TRBD1 call from TCRdb remains unchecked. The germline gives CDR1 SQVTM, CDR2 ANQGSEA. CDR3 length equals 13 residues. CDR3 sequence: CSAEGTGWTEAFF.

This chain links TRBV5-1 with TRBJ1-1; TCRdb returns TRBD1, unconfirmable since there is no DNA. Germline V gene lookup returns CDR1 SGHRS and CDR2 YFSETQ. The CDR3 extends over 11 amino acids. The CDR3 reads CASTTGSPAFF.

The rearrangement links TRBV6-6 to TRBJ2-7; TCRdb selects TRBD1, and the lack of DNA leaves this call unchecked. CDR1 is MNHNY and CDR2 is SVGAGI in the germline V gene (reference sequence). This CDR3 contains 14 residues. CDR3 loop: CASSRWDISYEQYF.

This chain connects TRBV4-2 to TRBJ2-2; TCRdb's assignment of TRBD2 cannot be checked, as there is no DNA. Germline V gives CDR1 LGHNA, CDR2 YNFKEQ. The CDR3 spans 17 residues. CDR3 protein: CASSQDPGGVNTGELFF.

CDR3 amino acids: CASSGANTGELFF. The V call is TRBV7-9, the J call TRBJ2-2. The germline V gene has CDR1 SEHNR and CDR2 FQNEAQ (reference sequence). CDR3 length: 13 amino acids.

The chain joins TRBV7-9 to TRBJ2-1. Per the germline V gene, CDR1 is SEHNR and CDR2 is FQNEAQ (reference sequence). CDR3 length: 12 residues. The CDR3 loop reads CASPQTVDEQFF.

The gene calls are TRBV12-3 or TRBV12-4 and TRBJ2-3; TCRdb returns TRBD2, unconfirmable since there is no DNA. CDR3 length: 15 amino acids. The CDR3: CASSSSGGLTDTQYF.

Its frequency marks this clonotype as medium-sized. The chain has TRBV13 and TRBJ1-1. Germline V CDR1 and CDR2: PRHDT, FYEKMQ (reference sequence). This CDR3 is 11 amino acids long. The CDR3 spells CASSLSTEAFF.

This chain connects TRBV7-9 to TRBJ1-1; TCRdb lists TRBD1, though no DNA is available to test this call. The V gene's germline CDR1 is SEHNR and CDR2 FQNEAQ (reference sequence). The CDR3 length is 17 residues. The CDR3 sequence is CASSLVTGGEYGTEAFF.

The CDR3 sequence: CATRGVDQETQYF. The V call is TRBV24-1, the J call TRBJ2-5; TCRdb picks TRBD1, but there is no DNA to check that call. The CDR3 has 13 residues. Looked up from germline, CDR1 is KGHDR and CDR2 is SFDVKD.

The chain couples TRBV29-1 to TRBJ1-3. The CDR3 spans 15 residues. Germline CDR1 SQVTM, CDR2 ANQGSEA. The CDR3 reads CSVEVRRQGLNTIYF.

The V gene is TRBV21-1, the J gene TRBJ2-7; TCRdb proposes TRBD1, but this gene call is untestable without DNA. TRBV21-1 is labeled a pseudogene. The CDR3 covers 14 residues. CDR3 protein: CASSPLTGYYEQYF.

The chain employs TRBV23-1 and TRBJ2-7; TCRdb returns TRBD1, unconfirmable since there is no DNA. TRBV23-1 is classed as an ORF, of uncertain function. CDR3 size: 14 residues. CDR3 sequence: CASRTGGYGYEQYF.

This CDR3 is CASSLDARGDYNEQFF. The chain links TRBV5-1 to TRBJ2-1; lacking DNA, the TRBD2 call made by TCRdb goes unchecked. CDR1 SGHRS and CDR2 YFSETQ come from the germline V gene. The CDR3 totals 16 residues.

This rearrangement joins TRBV29-1 to TRBJ2-7. In germline, CDR1 is SQVTM, CDR2 ANQGSEA. The CDR3 covers 12 residues. This CDR3 reads CSVLTNSYEQYF.

The chain joins TRBV6-5 to TRBJ1-1; without DNA, the TCRdb call of TRBD1 cannot be checked. CDR1 MNHEY and CDR2 SVGAGI come from the germline V gene. This CDR3 comprises 14 residues. This CDR3 reads CASSYSEGRSEAFF.